What follows is one T cell receptor beta chain and its context. Its antigen is undetermined. The CDR3 runs to 13 residues. Looked up from germline, CDR1 is SGHRS and CDR2 is YFSETQ. Cells designated naive CD8 were CD45RO-negative and were positively selected for CCR7, with terminally differentiated effector memory CD45RA+ cells excluded. This sample was taken from a study of shared clonotypes between healthy human individuals. In the original workflow: ImmunoSEQ output held junction-only sequences without quality scores, so filtering differed. Data came from immunoSEQ multiplex PCR; TCRdb stores just in-frame clones and leaves some out. V and J calls and clone size are as listed in that table; D and trimming were resolved from the DNA. The data hold hundreds of thousands of clones, with less than 97% observed a single time. Study observations and caveats: Four donors shared approximately 5% of their naive CD4 clonotypes. In this cohort, only blood was sampled, and tissue repertoires likely differ.

The TCR originated in a woman in her twenties or thirties in good health. This chain connects TRBV5-1 to TRBJ2-5; possible D gene TRBD2, 7 bases. The J call could be wrong; TRBJ2-7 is a better fit for the DNA end. What was sequenced was naive CD8+ T cells sorted from blood. DNA of the CDR3: TGCGCCAGCGGGGGCGGGAGCTCCTACGAGCAGTACTTC. Translation gives CASGGGSSYEQYF.